Listed below are T cell receptor beta chains from one sample, sequenced in a study of STAT5B mutations in CD4+ large granular lymphocyte leukemia. TCRdb keeps only in-frame clones here, not all; method: immunoSEQ multiplex PCR. Among 15,000 to 25,000 clones listed, about four fifths were seen once. Sequencing used CD4+ T cells from blood buffy coats. Source of these receptors: a human donor in good health. CDR3s include the opening cysteine and the closing phenylalanine or tryptophan. The D gene is left open where the match is weak. Clone size, where shown, is once, few, many, or a class for clones that have expanded.

size: once; V: TRBV15; D: TRBD2; J: TRBJ2-7; CDR3: CATSTLAGYEQYF; DNA: TGTGCCACCAGCACACTAGCGGGATACGAGCAGTACTTC
size: once; V: TRBV6-4; D: .; J: TRBJ2-1; CDR3: CASSVNQGEQFF; DNA: TGTGCCAGCAGTGTGAACCAGGGAGAGCAGTTCTTC
size: .; V: TRBV6-5; D: .; J: TRBJ1-1; CDR3: CASSYGTGNTEAFF; DNA: TGTGCCAGCAGTTACGGGACGGGGAACACTGAAGCTTTCTTT
size: .; V: TRBV30; D: TRBD2; J: TRBJ2-4; CDR3: CAWSILAGGAKNIQYF; DNA: TGTGCCTGGAGTATACTAGCGGGAGGTGCCAAAAACATTCAGTACTTC
size: .; V: TRBV7-9; D: TRBD1; J: TRBJ2-5; CDR3: CASSPGQAPQETQYF; DNA: TGTGCCAGCAGTCCCGGACAGGCCCCGCAAGAGACCCAGTACTTC
size: once; V: TRBV11-3; D: TRBD1; J: TRBJ2-7; CDR3: CASSLDGTGQDSEQYF; DNA: TGTGCCAGCAGCTTAGATGGGACAGGACAGGATAGCGAGCAGTACTTC
size: .; V: TRBV6-5; D: .; J: TRBJ1-1; CDR3: CASSPGGTEAFF; DNA: TGTGCCAGCAGTCCGGGAGGCACTGAAGCTTTCTTT
size: .; V: TRBV10-3; D: .; J: TRBJ2-6; CDR3: CAISSGANVLTF; DNA: TGTGCCATCAGCTCTGGGGCCAACGTCCTGACTTTC
size: .; V: TRBV10-3; D: TRBD1; J: TRBJ2-1; CDR3: CAISTRTGSNEQFF; DNA: TGTGCCATCAGTACTCGGACAGGGAGCAATGAGCAGTTCTTC
size: .; V: TRBV7-9; D: .; J: TRBJ2-7; CDR3: CASSLNRDSTVYQQYF; DNA: TGTGCCAGCAGCCTAAACCGGGACTCTACCGTATATCAGCAGTACTTC
size: .; V: TRBV7-4; D: .; J: TRBJ1-5; CDR3: CASSLARIPETQPQHF; DNA: TGTGCCAGCAGCTTAGCGCGGATCCCAGAGACTCAGCCCCAGCATTTT
size: .; V: TRBV7-3; D: .; J: TRBJ1-1; CDR3: CASSLTCNRQDTEAFF; DNA: TGTGCCAGCAGCTTAACGTGTAACAGACAAGACACTGAAGCTTTCTTT
size: .; V: TRBV27; D: .; J: TRBJ1-2; CDR3: CASSLRAARGYGYTF; DNA: TGTGCCAGCAGTTTAAGAGCCGCTCGGGGATATGGCTACACCTTC
size: .; V: TRBV5-6; D: .; J: TRBJ1-2; CDR3: CASSLTGTDYGYTF; DNA: TGTGCCAGCAGCTTGACTGGGACGGACTATGGCTACACCTTC
size: .; V: TRBV30; D: .; J: TRBJ2-5; CDR3: CAWATVLETQYF; DNA: TGTGCCTGGGCGACAGTCCTAGAGACCCAGTACTTC
size: .; V: TRBV2; D: .; J: TRBJ1-5; CDR3: CASRLPGIGNQPQHF; DNA: TGTGCCAGCAGACTCCCAGGGATCGGCAATCAGCCCCAGCATTTT
size: .; V: TRBV2; D: .; J: TRBJ2-1; CDR3: CASSAGNEQFF; DNA: TGTGCCAGCAGTGCAGGAAATGAGCAGTTCTTC
size: .; V: TRBV4-1; D: .; J: TRBJ2-7; CDR3: CASSQGLGREYEQYF; DNA: TGCGCCAGCAGCCAAGGGCTAGGGCGGGAATACGAGCAGTACTTC
size: .; V: TRBV6-6; D: .; J: TRBJ1-1; CDR3: CASSTGQWAFF; DNA: TGTGCCAGCAGTACCGGGCAATGGGCTTTCTTT
size: .; V: TRBV6-1; D: .; J: TRBJ2-7; CDR3: CASNPRAYEQYF; DNA: TGTGCCAGCAACCCCCGAGCCTACGAGCAGTACTTC
size: .; V: TRBV9; D: .; J: TRBJ2-3; CDR3: CASSPTHGSGTDTQYF; DNA: TGTGCCAGCAGCCCAACTCACGGGAGCGGCACAGATACGCAGTATTTT
size: .; V: TRBV6-5; D: TRBD2; J: TRBJ2-7; CDR3: CASSYGGGFDEQYF; DNA: TGTGCCAGCAGTTACGGGGGGGGATTTGATGAGCAGTACTTC
size: .; V: TRBV19; D: .; J: TRBJ1-5; CDR3: CASSAHNSNQPQHF; DNA: TGTGCCAGTAGTGCCCACAATAGCAATCAGCCCCAGCATTTT
size: once; V: TRBV13; D: .; J: TRBJ2-3; CDR3: CASSLARSTDTQYF; DNA: TGTGCCAGCAGCTTAGCCAGAAGCACAGATACGCAGTATTTT
size: .; V: TRBV10-2; D: TRBD1; J: TRBJ1-1; CDR3: CASGGTVEAFF; DNA: TGCGCCAGCGGTGGGACAGTTGAAGCTTTCTTT
size: .; V: TRBV2; D: .; J: TRBJ1-1; CDR3: CASSRVQMNTEAFF; DNA: TGTGCCAGCAGCCGGGTACAGATGAACACTGAAGCTTTCTTT
size: few; V: TRBV6-6; D: .; J: TRBJ2-7; CDR3: CASSYKGTAYEQYF; DNA: TGTGCCAGCAGTTATAAAGGGACGGCGTACGAGCAGTACTTC
size: .; V: TRBV19; D: .; J: TRBJ1-2; CDR3: CASWKGLYYGYTF; DNA: TGTGCCAGTTGGAAAGGGCTTTACTATGGCTACACCTTC
size: .; V: TRBV5-4; D: TRBD2; J: TRBJ2-1; CDR3: CASSFGLAGVSEQFF; DNA: TGTGCCAGCAGCTTTGGACTAGCGGGAGTCTCTGAGCAGTTCTTC
size: .; V: TRBV6-5; D: TRBD2; J: TRBJ2-1; CDR3: CASSYSYGLAQNEQFF; DNA: TGTGCCAGCAGTTACTCGTATGGACTAGCCCAAAATGAGCAGTTCTTC
size: .; V: TRBV4-1; D: .; J: TRBJ1-2; CDR3: CASSQEGHIYGYTF; DNA: TGCGCCAGCAGCCAAGAGGGACACATCTATGGCTACACCTTC
size: .; V: TRBV6-4; D: TRBD2; J: TRBJ2-7; CDR3: CASSDEREVSDEQYF; DNA: TGTGCCAGCAGTGATGAGCGGGAGGTTTCGGACGAGCAGTACTTC
size: .; V: TRBV5-5; D: .; J: TRBJ1-5; CDR3: CASSLTGRVLHF; DNA: TGTGCCAGCAGCTTAACAGGCAGGGTACTGCATTTT
size: .; V: TRBV19; D: TRBD2; J: TRBJ2-1; CDR3: CASSRPWTSGYNEQFF; DNA: TGTGCCAGTAGCCGCCCGTGGACTAGCGGCTACAATGAGCAGTTCTTC
size: .; V: TRBV30; D: .; J: TRBJ2-1; CDR3: CAWTLGNSLNEQFF; DNA: TGTGCCTGGACCCTAGGGAACAGTCTGAATGAGCAGTTCTTC
size: .; V: TRBV6-5; D: .; J: TRBJ2-2; CDR3: CASQRSSLAVGELFF; DNA: TGTGCCAGCCAACGTTCCTCATTGGCGGTCGGGGAGCTGTTTTTT
size: .; V: TRBV30; D: .; J: TRBJ1-5; CDR3: CAWTPQRNSNQPQHF; DNA: TGTGCCTGGACTCCCCAAAGAAATAGCAATCAGCCCCAGCATTTT
size: .; V: TRBV6-5; D: .; J: TRBJ2-1; CDR3: CASRPMGTGEQFF; DNA: TGTGCCAGCAGGCCCATGGGAACTGGGGAGCAGTTCTTC
size: .; V: TRBV30; D: TRBD1; J: TRBJ1-2; CDR3: CAWSTDRGHGYTF; DNA: TGTGCCTGGAGTACGGACAGGGGGCACGGCTACACCTTC
size: .; V: TRBV30; D: .; J: TRBJ1-5; CDR3: CAWNIGPQPQHF; DNA: TGTGCCTGGAACATTGGTCCTCAGCCCCAGCATTTT
size: .; V: TRBV15; D: TRBD1; J: TRBJ2-5; CDR3: CATSSPNDRVETQYF; DNA: TGTGCCACCAGCAGTCCCAATGACAGGGTAGAGACCCAGTACTTC
size: .; V: TRBV18; D: .; J: TRBJ2-7; CDR3: CASSQGLYYEQYF; DNA: TGTGCCAGCTCCCAGGGACTGTACTACGAGCAGTACTTC
size: few; V: TRBV27; D: TRBD2; J: TRBJ2-6; CDR3: CASSFGEGRSGANVLTF; DNA: TGTGCCAGCAGTTTTGGGGAGGGGAGGTCCGGGGCCAACGTCCTGACTTTC
size: few; V: TRBV5-6; D: .; J: TRBJ2-2; CDR3: CASSSSPSNTGELFF; DNA: TGTGCCAGCAGCTCCTCTCCCTCGAACACCGGGGAGCTGTTTTTT
size: .; V: TRBV19; D: TRBD1; J: TRBJ1-5; CDR3: CASSPRTGTSNQPQHF; DNA: TGTGCCAGTAGCCCAAGGACAGGGACTTCCAATCAGCCCCAGCATTTT
size: few; V: TRBV6-6; D: .; J: TRBJ1-1; CDR3: CASKTTRVGTEAFF; DNA: TGTGCCAGCAAGACGACCAGGGTTGGCACTGAAGCTTTCTTT
size: .; V: TRBV19; D: .; J: TRBJ1-1; CDR3: CASTNLVGHTEAFF; DNA: TGTGCCAGTACCAACCTCGTGGGGCACACTGAAGCTTTCTTT
size: .; V: TRBV25-1; D: TRBD2; J: TRBJ2-5; CDR3: CASSDRVAGGVLETQYF; DNA: TGTGCCAGCAGTGATAGGGTGGCGGGAGGGGTTCTTGAGACCCAGTACTTC
size: .; V: TRBV6-1; D: .; J: TRBJ1-3; CDR3: CASSDRISGNTIYF; DNA: TGTGCCAGCAGTGACAGAATCTCTGGAAACACCATATATTTT
size: .; V: TRBV6-5; D: .; J: TRBJ2-7; CDR3: CASSSQSAEQYF; DNA: TGTGCCAGCAGCTCGCAGTCGGCCGAGCAGTACTTC
size: .; V: TRBV29-1; D: .; J: TRBJ2-1; CDR3: CSVVPSSYNEQFF; DNA: TGCAGCGTTGTGCCCAGCTCCTACAATGAGCAGTTCTTC
size: .; V: TRBV18; D: .; J: TRBJ1-1; CDR3: CASSLGGGQAFF; DNA: TGTGCCAGCTCTCTCGGCGGGGGGCAGGCTTTCTTT
size: .; V: TRBV9; D: TRBD2; J: TRBJ2-2; CDR3: CASSVGGTRNTGELFF; DNA: TGTGCCAGCAGCGTAGGTGGGACTAGAAACACCGGGGAGCTGTTTTTT
size: .; V: TRBV6-5; D: TRBD1; J: TRBJ1-3; CDR3: CASSYSGQGGNTIYF; DNA: TGTGCCAGCAGTTACTCTGGACAGGGGGGAAACACCATATATTTT
size: .; V: TRBV5-4; D: .; J: TRBJ2-7; CDR3: CASSNLQVGEQYF; DNA: TGTGCCAGCAGCAACCTCCAGGTTGGGGAGCAGTACTTC
size: .; V: TRBV25-1; D: .; J: TRBJ1-4; CDR3: CASSEYQQLNEKLFF; DNA: TGTGCCAGCAGTGAATATCAGCAGCTCAATGAAAAACTGTTTTTT
size: .; V: TRBV10-1; D: .; J: TRBJ2-1; CDR3: CASSDGGPGRQFF; DNA: TGCGCCAGCAGCGACGGGGGTCCTGGGAGGCAGTTCTTC
size: .; V: TRBV10-3; D: TRBD1; J: TRBJ1-5; CDR3: CAIRSGQGEQPQHF; DNA: TGTGCCATCAGATCAGGACAGGGAGAGCAGCCCCAGCATTTT
size: .; V: TRBV7-9; D: TRBD1; J: TRBJ1-1; CDR3: CASSSQGGLGTEAFF; DNA: TGTGCCAGCAGCTCCCAGGGGGGTCTGGGCACTGAAGCTTTCTTT